The clone carrying this TCR beta chain occurred a few times. Its antigen is unidentified. Expressed TCRB transcripts were sequenced after all isolated RNA was converted to cDNA. TCRdb's table, derived via immunoSEQ multiplex PCR, lists solely in-frame clones and lacks some. The sample lists around 250,000 clones; about 14% were seen once. This sample stems from a study of beta chain features in type 1 diabetes. Study-wide results and caveats: A potential PCR bias toward shorter templates would be equal in patient and control samples. People with Type 1 diabetes carried modestly yet significantly shorter TCRB CDR3s in all four CD4+ subsets. Overrepresentation of cells with high TCR expression could result from cDNA sequencing.

Germline V CDR1 and CDR2: SGHRS, YFSETQ. V was clipped by 4 bases and J by 7 bases; unmatched bases: 10. The CDR3 is 15 residues long. The sequence derives from a man younger than 40 with type 1 diabetes. The rearrangement uses TRBV5-1 and TRBJ2-1; 8 nucleotides agree with TRBD1. The sample comprised naive CD4+ T cells from blood. The CDR3 DNA sequence: TGCGCCAGCAGCCCCGGACAGGGATTAGGAAATGAGCAGTTCTTC. Translation gives CASSPGQGLGNEQFF.